The 29 T cell receptor beta chains given below trace back to one sample, sequenced in a study of Tregs in tolerant kidney transplant recipients. Produced via immunoSEQ multiplex PCR; TCRdb's table is partial and in-frame only. Its table lists 25,000 or so clones. The nonmyeloablative bone marrow transplants came from related graft donors, with transient mixed chimerism. Sequenced material: CD4+ T cells from blood (PBMCs), taken 6 months after the transplant. The receptors originated from a human patient who received a combined kidney and bone marrow transplant. Some T cells may have come from the graft donor.

Note on this clone: Read data end 3 residues before the CDR3 end; the end is taken from the germline J gene. The chain employs TRBV7-9 and TRBJ1-2; D remains ambiguous. This CDR3 contains 13 residues. Germline assignment: CDR1 SEHNR and CDR2 FQNEAQ (reference sequence). The V end was cut by 3 bases, the J end by 3 bases, with 8 bases between. CDR3 amino acids: CASSFSADYGYTF. The sequenced CDR3 bases are TGTGCCAGCAGCTTTAGCGCAGACTATGGC.

About this clone itself: The sequence runs out 3 residues before the end of the CDR3; the remainder is reconstructed from the germline J gene. J is TRBJ1-1 and V is TRBV20-1; tentative D call: TRBD1 (6 bases). The CDR3 is 16 amino acids. Germline assignment: CDR1 DFQATT and CDR2 SNEGSKA (reference sequence). Trimming shortened V by 0 bases and J by 5 bases, and 19 bases separated the two germline ends. The CDR3 here is CSARDRLGGRRTEAFF. Incomplete CDR3 DNA: TGCAGTGCTAGAGACCGTCTCGGGGGGCGTCGGACTGAA.

Details on this clone: The read is 3 residues too short to cover the CDR3 end, so that end is filled in from the germline J gene. The rearrangement uses TRBV6-2 or TRBV6-3 and TRBJ2-5; 11 bases agree with TRBD2. The V gene end was trimmed by 6 bases and the J gene end by 6 bases; junction bases not matched to a gene: 9. The CDR3 covers 15 residues. CDR1 MNHEY and CDR2 SVGEGT come from the germline V gene. CDR3 DNA, as far as it was read: TGTGCCAGCAGCCTAGCGGGAGGTATCGGGAAGACC. This encodes CASSLAGGIGKT. The whole CDR3 region reads CASSLAGGIGKTQYF.

Worth noting for this clone: The sequence runs out 3 residues before the end of the CDR3; the remainder is reconstructed from the germline J gene. V usage is TRBV5-1 and J usage is TRBJ1-6, with 7 bases identical to TRBD1. CDR1 is SGHRS and CDR2 is YFSETQ in the germline V gene. CDR3 length: 16 amino acids. After removal of 4 bases from V and 8 bases from J, the junction contained 12 bases not matched to a gene. CDR3 DNA, as far as it was read: TGCGCCAGCAGCAGCCGGACAGGTCGGATTGATTCACCC. Residues: CASSSRTGRIDSP. The full CDR3 reads CASSSRTGRIDSPLHF.

Comments on this clone: The CDR3 is cut off 3 residues early in the read; its end comes from the germline J gene. The chain links TRBV20-1 to TRBJ2-3, with D uncertain. Germline CDR1 reads DFQATT; CDR2 reads SNEGSKA (reference sequence). CDR3 length: 14 amino acids. Trimming took off 6 bases at V and 3 bases at J, with 16 bases between the two ends. The chain's CDR3 is CSAPFTELTDTQYF. The sequenced CDR3 bases are TGCAGTGCCCCCTTCACAGAATTAACAGATACG.

Points on this clone: Coverage ceases 3 residues before the CDR3 finishes, and the germline J gene fills in the end. V is TRBV2 and J is TRBJ2-1; 7 bases map to TRBD2. The CDR3 covers 13 residues. Per germline, CDR1 SNHLY and CDR2 FYNNEI. The J segment lost 6 bases and the V segment lost 6 bases, leaving 5 bases of the junction unmatched. CDR3 DNA (partial): TGTGCCAGCAGGCTAGCGGTCGCCAATGAG. This codes for CASRLAVANE. From start to end, the CDR3 is CASRLAVANEQFF.

About this clone: Sequencing ends 3 residues short of the CDR3 end; the germline J gene provides the rest. This chain uses TRBV19 with TRBJ2-3, with 7 bases aligning to TRBD1. CDR3 length: 15 amino acids. The V gene's germline CDR1 is LNHDA and CDR2 SQIVND (reference sequence). J was trimmed by 3 bases and V by 3 bases; bases with no gene match: 6. Here the CDR3 reads CASSMAQGVTDTQYF. Incomplete CDR3 DNA: TGTGCCAGTAGTATGGCGCAGGGGGTAACAGATACG.

A remark on this clone: The read halts 3 residues ahead of the CDR3 end, with the missing end drawn from the germline J gene. V gene TRBV2 combines with J gene TRBJ2-5, with 9 nucleotides matching TRBD2. Trimming took 4 bases from V and 4 from J; bases not matched to a gene: 4. Germline-derived CDR1 and CDR2 are SNHLY and FYNNEI. The CDR3 length is 14 residues. CDR3 DNA, as far as it was read: TGTGCCAGCAGTGGGCGAGCGGGGGGAGAGACC. It yields the protein CASSGRAGGET. The entire CDR3 sequence reads CASSGRAGGETQYF. Complete variable domain (other parts from reference TRBV2 and TRBJ2-5): EPEVTQTPSHQVTQMGQEVILRCVPISNHLYFYWYRQILGQKVEFLVSFYNNEISEKSEIFDDQFSVERPDGSNFTLKIRSTKLEDSAMYFCASSGRAGGETQYFGPGTRLLVL.

As concerns this clone: The sequence runs out 3 residues before the end of the CDR3; the remainder is reconstructed from the germline J gene. The chain links TRBV29-1 to TRBJ1-2, with 7 bases that match TRBD1. This CDR3 has 13 amino acids. Germline CDR1 SQVTM, CDR2 ANQGSEA. CDR3 amino acids: CSVEVDRAGGYTF. CDR3 DNA, as far as it was read: TGCAGCGTTGAGGTCGACAGGGCTGGCGGC.

The CDR3 sequence: CASSIDTLAVNTGELFF. The DNA read from the CDR3 is TGTGCCAGTAGTATAGATACACTAGCGGTGAACACCGGGGAG. V usage is TRBV19 and J usage is TRBJ2-2; 8 nucleotides line up with TRBD2. The read terminates 3 residues ahead of where the CDR3 ends, so the germline J gene completes it. The germline V gene has CDR1 LNHDA and CDR2 SQIVND (reference sequence). This CDR3 contains 17 residues. Unmatched junction bases numbered 4, after V lost 0 bases and J lost 1 base.

Note on this clone: With the read ending 3 residues before the CDR3 end, the germline J gene is used to fill in that end. The chain has TRBV12-3 or TRBV12-4 and TRBJ2-1, with a tentative D call TRBD2 (6 bases). The CDR3 contains 13 residues. Trimming shortened V by 5 bases and J by 5 bases, and 10 bases separated the two germline ends. CDR3 in amino acids: CASSNGGDNEQFF. The sequenced part of the CDR3 DNA is TGTGCCAGCAGTAATGGAGGGGACAATGAG.

Notes on this clone: Read data end 3 residues before the CDR3 end; the end is taken from the germline J gene. The chain uses TRBV7-2 and TRBJ2-1; 7 positions agree with TRBD2. Germline CDR1 and CDR2: SGHTA and FQGNSA. The CDR3 covers 15 residues. The ends lost 5 bases at V and 3 bases at J; junction bases unmatched: 7. The part of the CDR3 DNA that was read is TGTGCCAGCAGCCCACTGGGACTAAACTACAATGAG. Translation: CASSPLGLNYNE. The whole CDR3 protein reads CASSPLGLNYNEQFF.

Notes on this clone: The sequenced fragment ends 3 residues before the CDR3 boundary, so the rest is inferred from the germline J gene. The rearrangement uses TRBV5-1 and TRBJ1-1; D is uncertain. The CDR3 runs to 14 residues. CDR1 is SGHRS and CDR2 is YFSETQ in the germline V gene. V was cut by 0 bases and J by 4 bases, with 10 bases left in between. The CDR3 spells CASSLGQAITEAFF. The sequenced CDR3 bases are TGCGCCAGCAGCTTGGGGCAGGCGATCACTGAA. Full variable domain (outside the CDR3, taken from reference TRBV5-1 and TRBJ1-1): KAGVTQTPRYLIKTRGQQVTLSCSPISGHRSVSWYQQTPGQGLQFLFEYFSETQRNKGNFPGRFSGRQFSNSRSEMNVSTLELGDSALYLCASSLGQAITEAFFGQGTRLTVV.

Incomplete CDR3 DNA: TGTGCCTGGAGTCCAGGGACAGCTGGAAACACC. Translated: CAWSPGTAGNT. The complete CDR3 reads CAWSPGTAGNTIYF. V and J are TRBV30 and TRBJ1-3; 7 positions match TRBD1. From the germline J gene comes the end of the CDR3, since the read stops 3 residues before it. This CDR3 has 14 amino acids. The germline V gene has CDR1 GTSNPN and CDR2 SVGIG (reference sequence). The J segment lost 2 bases and the V segment lost 2 bases, leaving 3 bases of the junction unmatched.

To note about this clone: The read stops 3 residues short of the end of the CDR3; the missing end is completed from the germline J gene. J is TRBJ2-5 and V is TRBV19, with 11 bases lining up with TRBD1. This CDR3 region has 19 residues. CDR1 is LNHDA, CDR2 SQIVND, per germline (reference sequence). V shed 5 bases, J shed 1 base, and the junction held 15 bases outside the gene matches. CDR3 protein: CASSGPGQGVGISQETQYF. Incomplete CDR3 DNA: TGTGCCAGTAGTGGACCGGGACAGGGGGTAGGGATAAGCCAAGAGACC.

As to this clone: The read ends 3 residues shy of where the CDR3 ends; the end is completed using the germline J gene. The chain combines TRBV5-1 with TRBJ2-7, with a weak D call TRBD1 (6 bases). Trimming removed 6 bases at V and 3 bases at J, with 10 bases between. The CDR3 is 12 amino acids. Germline CDR1 is SGHRS and CDR2 is YFSETQ. The covered CDR3 bases are TGCGCCAGCATGGGACACCTCTACGAG. Protein product: CASMGHLYE. The whole CDR3 reads CASMGHLYEQYF.

On this clone itself: The sequenced fragment ends 3 residues before the CDR3 boundary, so the rest is inferred from the germline J gene. The chain joins TRBV2 to TRBJ2-1; D perhaps matches TRBD2 (6 bases). CDR1 and CDR2 (germline): SNHLY, FYNNEI. V gave up 2 bases and J gave up 5 bases, with 10 bases separating them. The CDR3 has 14 residues. CDR3 region: CASSENLANNEQFF. Partial CDR3 DNA: TGTGCCAGCAGTGAAAACCTAGCGAACAATGAG. Full variable domain (missing parts from reference TRBV2 and TRBJ2-1): EPEVTQTPSHQVTQMGQEVILRCVPISNHLYFYWYRQILGQKVEFLVSFYNNEISEKSEIFDDQFSVERPDGSNFTLKIRSTKLEDSAMYFCASSENLANNEQFFGPGTRLTVL.

Notes on this clone: The read ends 3 residues early relative to the CDR3; the germline J gene fills the gap. The chain is built from TRBV6-4 and TRBJ2-1; TRBD2 matches 8 bases. CDR1 and CDR2 (germline): MRHNA, SNTAGT. J gave up 7 bases and V 0 bases, and 8 bases lay outside the gene matches. The CDR3 has 16 amino acids. CDR3 loop: CASSDSSGSLMNEQFF. The DNA read from the CDR3 is TGTGCCAGCAGTGACTCGAGCGGGAGTTTAATGAATGAG.

Worth noting for this clone: With the read ending 3 residues before the CDR3 end, the germline J gene is used to fill in that end. The J gene is TRBJ2-3, the V gene TRBV19, with a weak D call TRBD1 (6 bases). V was clipped by 4 bases and J by 0 bases, with 14 bases between them. The CDR3 runs 16 residues. Germline V gives CDR1 LNHDA, CDR2 SQIVND (reference sequence). CDR3 DNA (partial): TGTGCCAGTAGTACCCGTGGGGGCGGGAGCACAGATACG. Its protein product is CASSTRGGGSTDT. The full-length CDR3 reads as CASSTRGGGSTDTQYF.

As regards this clone: Read coverage stops 3 residues before the CDR3 terminus; the germline J gene supplies the remainder. This sequence joins TRBV7-9 and TRBJ2-7; D is undetermined. The V end lost 1 base, the J end lost 6 bases, and 10 bases lay between the germline ends. Germline V lookup: CDR1 SEHNR, CDR2 FQNEAQ (reference sequence). The CDR3 spans 13 residues. The sequenced CDR3 bases are TGTGCCAGCAGCTTAGTCCAGCGCGGCGAG. Translating it yields CASSLVQRGE. In full, the CDR3 reads CASSLVQRGEQYF.

Comments on this clone: The read terminates 3 residues ahead of where the CDR3 ends, so the germline J gene completes it. V usage is TRBV20-1 and J usage is TRBJ2-7; 8 positions match TRBD2. J gave up 2 bases and V 0 bases, and 6 bases lay outside the gene matches. The CDR3 has 15 amino acids. Germline V gives CDR1 DFQATT, CDR2 SNEGSKA (reference sequence). Incomplete CDR3 DNA: TGCAGTGCTAGAGATGGGCGGGGGGTCGCCTACGAG. Translated, it gives CSARDGRGVAYE. The full CDR3 protein is CSARDGRGVAYEQYF.

Worth noting for this clone: The CDR3 is cut off 3 residues early in the read; its end comes from the germline J gene. This rearrangement joins TRBV13 to TRBJ2-7; 11 nucleotides match TRBD2. After removal of 5 bases from V and 3 bases from J, the junction contained 6 bases not matched to a gene. From germline, CDR1 is PRHDT and CDR2 FYEKMQ (reference sequence). This CDR3 is built from 15 residues. CDR3 DNA (partial): TGTGCCAGCAGCGTGACTAGCGGGAAACTCTACGAG. As protein: CASSVTSGKLYE. The complete CDR3 sequence is CASSVTSGKLYEQYF.

Note on this clone: From the germline J gene comes the end of the CDR3, since the read stops 3 residues before it. V gene TRBV20-1 combines with J gene TRBJ2-3, with 8 bases aligning to TRBD1. Germline CDR1 is DFQATT and CDR2 is SNEGSKA (reference sequence). V dropped 3 bases and J dropped 3; count of bases not matched to a gene: 11. The CDR3 contains 16 residues. The CDR3 sequence: CSARGGQGTGTDTQYF. The sequenced part of the CDR3 DNA is TGCAGTGCTAGGGGCGGACAGGGAACGGGGACAGATACG.

As concerns this clone: Read coverage stops 3 residues before the CDR3 terminus; the germline J gene supplies the remainder. The V call is TRBV20-1, the J call TRBJ2-1; the D gene is possibly TRBD2 (6 bases). V gave up 1 base and J gave up 5 bases, with 12 bases separating them. Germline CDR1 DFQATT, CDR2 SNEGSKA (reference sequence). The CDR3 extends over 14 amino acids. The part of the CDR3 DNA that was read is TGCAGTGCTAGAGGGCCTAGCGTAAACAATGAG. It is translated as CSARGPSVNNE. In full, the CDR3 is CSARGPSVNNEQFF.

Notes on this clone: The read ends 3 residues before the CDR3 terminus; that terminus is restored from the germline J gene. The chain joins TRBV20-1 to TRBJ1-2, with 8 bases identical to TRBD1. CDR1 DFQATT and CDR2 SNEGSKA come from the germline V gene (reference sequence). This CDR3 contains 14 residues. The CDR3 sequence is CSAPGQGGLLGYTF. The sequenced part of the CDR3 DNA is TGCAGTGCCCCCGGACAGGGCGGTTTATTAGGC.

Frequency places this clone as medium-sized. Read sequence stops 3 residues before the CDR3 end, and the germline J gene provides the missing end. V usage is TRBV6-2 or TRBV6-3 and J usage is TRBJ2-4; D remains unclear. Germline values: CDR1 MNHEY, CDR2 SVGEGT. Deletions cut 8 bases from V and 6 bases from J, with 11 bases between. This CDR3 contains 12 residues. The CDR3 sequence is CASGPLRNIQYF. The covered CDR3 bases are TGTGCCAGCGGGCCTCTCCGAAACATT.

Points on this clone: Sequencing ends 3 residues short of the CDR3 end; the germline J gene provides the rest. J is TRBJ2-5 and V is TRBV7-6; 7 nucleotides agree with TRBD1. Trimming removed 1 base from V and 7 bases from J; junction bases left unmatched: 9. This CDR3 has 15 residues. Germline V gives CDR1 SGHVS, CDR2 FNYEAQ. CDR3 DNA (partial): TGTGCCAGCAGCTTAGTTGGAAGGGGGCAGGGGACC. Amino acids: CASSLVGRGQGT. The CDR3 in full is CASSLVGRGQGTQYF.

Points on this clone: The read falls 3 residues short of the CDR3 end, and the missing part is taken from the germline J gene. The V gene is TRBV10-3, the J gene TRBJ2-3, with 8 bases fitting TRBD1. Germline CDR1 is ENHRY and CDR2 is SYGVKD. V was clipped by 7 bases and J by 4 bases; unmatched bases: 7. This CDR3 comprises 14 residues. Incomplete CDR3 DNA: TGTGCCATCAAAGGACAGGGCAATCCAGATACG. Protein: CAIKGQGNPDT. The entire CDR3 reads CAIKGQGNPDTQYF.

As to this clone: The CDR3 end is not reached by the read, which stops 3 residues before it; the germline J gene fills it in. V is TRBV7-9 and J is TRBJ2-1; D is unclear. Germline CDR1 SEHNR, CDR2 FQNEAQ (reference sequence). This CDR3 is 11 amino acids long. The ends were cut back, 5 bases at V and 7 bases at J, with 6 bases in the middle. The CDR3 protein is CASSPGNEQFF. The sequenced part of the CDR3 DNA is TGTGCCAGCAGCCCAGGAAATGAG.